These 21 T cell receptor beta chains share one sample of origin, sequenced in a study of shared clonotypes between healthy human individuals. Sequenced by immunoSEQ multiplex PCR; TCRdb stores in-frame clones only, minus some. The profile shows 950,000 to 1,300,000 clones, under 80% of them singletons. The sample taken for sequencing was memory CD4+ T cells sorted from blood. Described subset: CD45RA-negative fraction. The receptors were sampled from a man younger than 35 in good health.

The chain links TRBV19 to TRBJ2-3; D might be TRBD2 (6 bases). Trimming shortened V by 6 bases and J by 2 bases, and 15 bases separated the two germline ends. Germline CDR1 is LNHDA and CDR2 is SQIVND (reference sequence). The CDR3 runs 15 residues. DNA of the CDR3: TGTGCCAGTAGCCTCAACGGGGGAAACACAGATACGCAGTATTTT. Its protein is CASSLNGGNTDTQYF. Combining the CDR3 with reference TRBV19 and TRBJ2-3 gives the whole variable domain DGGITQSPKYLFRKEGQNVTLSCEQNLNHDAMYWYRQDPGQGLRLIYYSQIVNDFQKGDIAEGYSVSREKKESFPLTVTSAQKNPTAFYLCASSLNGGNTDTQYFGPGTRLTVL.

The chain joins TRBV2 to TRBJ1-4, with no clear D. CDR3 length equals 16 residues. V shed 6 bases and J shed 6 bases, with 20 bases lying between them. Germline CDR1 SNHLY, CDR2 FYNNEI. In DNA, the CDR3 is TGTGCCAGCAGCCGGGGAGGAGGGCTGATCTATGAAAAACTGTTTTTT. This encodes CASSRGGGLIYEKLFF.

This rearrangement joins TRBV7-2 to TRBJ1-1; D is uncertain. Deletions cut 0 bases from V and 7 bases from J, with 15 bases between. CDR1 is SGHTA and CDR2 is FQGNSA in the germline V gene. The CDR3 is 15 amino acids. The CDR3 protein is CASSLALTPKDEAFF. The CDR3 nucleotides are TGTGCCAGCAGCTTAGCGCTAACCCCGAAGGATGAAGCTTTCTTT.

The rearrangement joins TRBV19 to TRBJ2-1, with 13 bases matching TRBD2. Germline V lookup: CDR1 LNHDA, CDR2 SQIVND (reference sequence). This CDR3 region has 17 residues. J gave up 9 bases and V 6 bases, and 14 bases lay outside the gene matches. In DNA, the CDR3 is TGTGCCAGTAGAACTAGCGGGAGGGCTTTCTCGGGGGCTGAGCAGTTCTTC. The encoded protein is CASRTSGRAFSGAEQFF.

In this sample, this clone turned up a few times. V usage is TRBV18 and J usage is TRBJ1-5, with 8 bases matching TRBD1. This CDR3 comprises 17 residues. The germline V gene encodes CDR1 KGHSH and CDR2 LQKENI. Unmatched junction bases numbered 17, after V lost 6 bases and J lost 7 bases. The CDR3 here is CASSTAGQGAAGQPQHF. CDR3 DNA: TGTGCCAGCTCTACCGCTGGGCAGGGGGCGGCAGGGCAGCCCCAGCATTTT. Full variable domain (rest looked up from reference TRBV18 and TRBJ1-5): NAGVMQNPRHLVRRRGQEARLRCSPMKGHSHVYWYRQLPEEGLKFMVYLQKENIIDESGMPKERFSAEFPKEGPSILRIQQVVRGDSAAYFCASSTAGQGAAGQPQHFGDGTRLSIL.

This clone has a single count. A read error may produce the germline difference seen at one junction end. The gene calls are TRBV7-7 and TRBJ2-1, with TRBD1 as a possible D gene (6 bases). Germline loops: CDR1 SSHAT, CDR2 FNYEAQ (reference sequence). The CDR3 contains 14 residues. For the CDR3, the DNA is TGTGCTAGCAGCTTACTCCCTCAGGGGCCTGAGCAGTTCTTC. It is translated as CASSLLPQGPEQFF.

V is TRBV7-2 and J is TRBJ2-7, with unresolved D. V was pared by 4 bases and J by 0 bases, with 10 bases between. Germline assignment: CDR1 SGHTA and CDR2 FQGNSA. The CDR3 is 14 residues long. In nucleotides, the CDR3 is TGTGCCAGCAGCTACCAGACGGGCTCCTACGAGCAGTACTTC. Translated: CASSYQTGSYEQYF.

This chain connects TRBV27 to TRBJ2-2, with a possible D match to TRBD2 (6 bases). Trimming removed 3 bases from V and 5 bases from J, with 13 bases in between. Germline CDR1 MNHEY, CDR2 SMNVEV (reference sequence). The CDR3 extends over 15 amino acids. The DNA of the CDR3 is TGTGCCAGCAGTTTGTCCGGGGGTTGGACCGGGGAGCTGTTTTTT. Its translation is CASSLSGGWTGELFF.

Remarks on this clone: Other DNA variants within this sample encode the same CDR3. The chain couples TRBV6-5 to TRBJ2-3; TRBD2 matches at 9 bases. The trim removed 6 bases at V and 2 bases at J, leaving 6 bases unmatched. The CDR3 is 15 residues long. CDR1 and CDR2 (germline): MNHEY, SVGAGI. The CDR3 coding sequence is TGTGCCAGCAGGGGAGCGGGGGGCAACACAGATACGCAGTATTTT. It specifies CASRGAGGNTDTQYF.

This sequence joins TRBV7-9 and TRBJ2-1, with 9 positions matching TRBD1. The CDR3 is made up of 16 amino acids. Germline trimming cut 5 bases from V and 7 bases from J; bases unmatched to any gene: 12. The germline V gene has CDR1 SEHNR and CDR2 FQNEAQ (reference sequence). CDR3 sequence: CASSPRMDRGGNEQFF. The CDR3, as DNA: TGTGCCAGCAGCCCCCGAATGGACAGGGGCGGGAATGAGCAGTTCTTC. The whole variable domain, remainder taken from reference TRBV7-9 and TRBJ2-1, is DTGVSQNPRHKITKRGQNVTFRCDPISEHNRLYWYRQTLGQGPEFLTYFQNEAQLEKSRLLSDRFSAERPKGSFSTLEIQRTEQGDSAMYLCASSPRMDRGGNEQFFGPGTRLTVL.

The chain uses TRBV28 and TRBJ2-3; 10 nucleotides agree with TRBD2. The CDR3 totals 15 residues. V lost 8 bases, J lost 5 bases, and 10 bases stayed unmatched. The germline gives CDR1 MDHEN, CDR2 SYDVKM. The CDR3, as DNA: TGTGCCAGCCCCCCGAGCGGGGGGGAAGGAGATACGCAGTATTTT. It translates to CASPPSGGEGDTQYF.

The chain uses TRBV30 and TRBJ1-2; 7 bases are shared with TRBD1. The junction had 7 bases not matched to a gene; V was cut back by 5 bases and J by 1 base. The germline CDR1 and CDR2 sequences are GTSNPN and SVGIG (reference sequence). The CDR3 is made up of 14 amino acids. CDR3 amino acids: CAWVTGTYNYGYTF. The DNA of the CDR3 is TGTGCCTGGGTGACAGGGACGTATAACTATGGCTACACCTTC.

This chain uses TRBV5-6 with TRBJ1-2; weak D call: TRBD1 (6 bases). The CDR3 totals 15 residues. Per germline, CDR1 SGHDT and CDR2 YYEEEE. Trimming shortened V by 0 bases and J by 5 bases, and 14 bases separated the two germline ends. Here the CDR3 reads CASSLGQGTHYGYTF. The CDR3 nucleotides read TGTGCCAGCAGCTTGGGCCAGGGGACCCATTATGGCTACACCTTC.

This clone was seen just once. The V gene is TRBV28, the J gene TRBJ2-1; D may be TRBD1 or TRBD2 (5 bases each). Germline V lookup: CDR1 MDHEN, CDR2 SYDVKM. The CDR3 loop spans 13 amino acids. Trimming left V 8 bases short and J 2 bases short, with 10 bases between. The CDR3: CASSGAAYNEQFF. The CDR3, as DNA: TGTGCCAGCTCCGGGGCGGCCTACAATGAGCAGTTCTTC.

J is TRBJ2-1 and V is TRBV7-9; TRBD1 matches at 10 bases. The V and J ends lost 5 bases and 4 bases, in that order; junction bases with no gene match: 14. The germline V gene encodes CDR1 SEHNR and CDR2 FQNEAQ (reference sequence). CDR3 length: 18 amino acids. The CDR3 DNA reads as TGTGCCAGCAGCCCTCCCTACCGGACAGGGGGTTTGTACAATGAGCAGTTCTTC. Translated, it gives CASSPPYRTGGLYNEQFF.

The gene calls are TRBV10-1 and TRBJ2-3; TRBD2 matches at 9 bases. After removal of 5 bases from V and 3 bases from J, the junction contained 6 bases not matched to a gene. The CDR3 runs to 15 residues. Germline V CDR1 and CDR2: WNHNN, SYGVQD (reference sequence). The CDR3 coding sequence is TGCGCCAGCAGTCCGGGACTAGCTCAGACAGATACGCAGTATTTT. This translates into CASSPGLAQTDTQYF.

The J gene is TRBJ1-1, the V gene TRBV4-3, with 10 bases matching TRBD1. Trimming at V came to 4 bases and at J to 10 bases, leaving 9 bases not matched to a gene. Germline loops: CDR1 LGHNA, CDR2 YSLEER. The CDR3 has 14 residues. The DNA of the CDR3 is TGCGCCAGCAGCCCCCCCGGGACAGGGGTAGGAGCTTTCTTT. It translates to CASSPPGTGVGAFF.

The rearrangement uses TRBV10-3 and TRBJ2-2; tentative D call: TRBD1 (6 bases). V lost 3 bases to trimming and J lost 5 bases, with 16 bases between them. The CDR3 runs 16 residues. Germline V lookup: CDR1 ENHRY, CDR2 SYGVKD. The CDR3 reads CAISDSGVSGTGELFF. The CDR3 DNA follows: TGTGCCATCAGTGACTCAGGGGTTTCGGGGACCGGGGAGCTGTTTTTT.

The chain's CDR3 is CASSSLDRDGGELFF. The CDR3 DNA sequence: TGTGCCAGCAGCTCGCTTGACAGGGATGGCGGGGAGCTGTTTTTT. The chain employs TRBV11-3 and TRBJ2-2; TRBD1 agrees at 7 bases. With V trimmed by 4 bases and J by 7 bases, 9 bases remained unmatched. The CDR3 sequence is 15 residues long. Germline V CDR1 and CDR2: SGHNT, YENEEA. Together with reference TRBV11-3 and TRBJ2-2, the CDR3 gives the full variable domain: EAGVVQSPRYKIIEKKQPVAFWCNPISGHNTLYWYLQNLGQGPELLIRYENEEAVDDSQLPKDRFSAERLKGVDSTLKIQPAELGDSAVYLCASSSLDRDGGELFFGEGSRLTVL.

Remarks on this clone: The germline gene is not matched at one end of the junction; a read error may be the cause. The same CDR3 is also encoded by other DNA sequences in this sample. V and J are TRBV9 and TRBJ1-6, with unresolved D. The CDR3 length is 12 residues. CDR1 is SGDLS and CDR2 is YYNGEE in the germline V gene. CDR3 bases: TGCGCCAGCAGCGTAGCAAATTCACCCCTCCACTTT. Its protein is CASSVANSPLHF. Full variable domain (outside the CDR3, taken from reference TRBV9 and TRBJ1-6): DSGVTQTPKHLITATGQRVTLRCSPRSGDLSVYWYQQSLDQGLQFLIQYYNGEERAKGNILERFSAQQFPDLHSELNLSSLELGDSALYFCASSVANSPLHFGNGTRLTVT.

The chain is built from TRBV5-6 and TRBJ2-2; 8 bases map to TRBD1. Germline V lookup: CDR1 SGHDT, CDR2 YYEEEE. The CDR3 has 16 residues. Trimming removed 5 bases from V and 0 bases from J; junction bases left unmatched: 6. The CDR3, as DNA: TGTGCCAGCAGAAAACGGACAGGGTCGAACACCGGGGAGCTGTTTTTT. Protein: CASRKRTGSNTGELFF.